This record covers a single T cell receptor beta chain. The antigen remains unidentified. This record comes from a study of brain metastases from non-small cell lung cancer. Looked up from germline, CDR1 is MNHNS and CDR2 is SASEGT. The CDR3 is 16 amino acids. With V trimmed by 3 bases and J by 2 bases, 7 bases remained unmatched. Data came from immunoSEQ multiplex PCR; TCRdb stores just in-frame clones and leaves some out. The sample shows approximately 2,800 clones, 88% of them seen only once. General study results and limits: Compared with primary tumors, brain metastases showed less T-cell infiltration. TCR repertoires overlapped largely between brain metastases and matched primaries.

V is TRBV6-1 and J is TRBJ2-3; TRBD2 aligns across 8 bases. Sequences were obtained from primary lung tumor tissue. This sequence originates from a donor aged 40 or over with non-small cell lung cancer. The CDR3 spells CASSDGAGGSTDTQYF. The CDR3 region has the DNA TGTGCCAGCAGTGACGGGGCGGGAGGATCCACAGATACGCAGTATTTT.